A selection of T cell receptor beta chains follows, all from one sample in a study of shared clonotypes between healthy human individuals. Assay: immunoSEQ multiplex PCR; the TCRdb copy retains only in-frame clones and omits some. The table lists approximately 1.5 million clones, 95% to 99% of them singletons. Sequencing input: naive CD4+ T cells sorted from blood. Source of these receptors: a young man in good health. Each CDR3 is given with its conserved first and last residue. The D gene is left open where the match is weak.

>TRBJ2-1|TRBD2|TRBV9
TGTGCCAGCAGCCCTGGGACTAGCGAGTACAATGAGCAGTTCTTC
CASSPGTSEYNEQFF
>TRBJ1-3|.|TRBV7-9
TGTGCCAGCAGCTTAGTGGACAGTGGAAACACCATATATTTT
CASSLVDSGNTIYF
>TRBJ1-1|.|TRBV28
TGTGCCAGCAGAGATACACCGAACACTGAAGCTTTCTTT
CASRDTPNTEAFF
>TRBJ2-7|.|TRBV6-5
TGTGCCAGCAACGGACCTAACTACGAGCAGTACTTC
CASNGPNYEQYF
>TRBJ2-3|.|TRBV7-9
TGTGCCAGCAGCGCCCGGACTATGACAGATACGCAGTATTTT
CASSARTMTDTQYF
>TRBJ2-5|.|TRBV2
TGTGCCAGCAGTGAATATCGGGCAGAGACCCAGTACTTC
CASSEYRAETQYF
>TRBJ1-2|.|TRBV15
TGTGCCACCAGCAGAGACGGGGGGGGCACCACCTTC
CATSRDGGGTTF
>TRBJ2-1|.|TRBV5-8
TGTGCCAGCGGGACCTGGCGGGTCGATGAGCAGTTCTTC
CASGTWRVDEQFF
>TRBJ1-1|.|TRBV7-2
TGTGCCAGCAGCTTAGCGGCGTCAGGGAGGGAAGCTTTCTTT
CASSLAASGREAFF
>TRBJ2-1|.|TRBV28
TGTGCCAGCAGTCACGGGTACAATGAGCAGTTCTTC
CASSHGYNEQFF
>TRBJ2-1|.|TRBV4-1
TGCGCCAGCAGCCAAGTGATCAATGAGCAGTTCTTC
CASSQVINEQFF
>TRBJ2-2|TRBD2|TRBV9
TGTGCCAGCAGCGTAGCATTAGCGGGAGTTAACACCGGGGAGCTGTTTTTT
CASSVALAGVNTGELFF